The subject of this entry is one TCR beta chain. Antigen unknown. TCRdb redid the calling of the PCR reads with MiXCR, one entry per CDR3 protein. The top ten clones hold over 0.6% of a sample with around 470,000 distinct CDR3 sequences, about 26% of them seen once. The CDR3 is 14 residues long. Germline V gene lookup returns CDR1 SNHLY and CDR2 FYNNEI. V dropped 6 bases and J dropped 1 base, with 10 bases sitting between them. This sample was taken from a study of molecular identifiers for immune sequencing clone quantification. General study findings and limits: The study reportedly detected spiked Jurkat TCR RNA from one cell among 990,000 or so naive cells.

This sequence originates from a human donor in good health. Some libraries in this study had Jurkat cell RNA spiked in. V gene TRBV2 combines with J gene TRBJ1-5; the D is unclear. Sequencing used naive CD8+ T cells from blood, with Jurkat cell RNA spiked in. The subset was: FACS-sorted CD8+CD4-CCR7+CD45RA+ naive T cells. This CDR3 is CASRHGSSNQPQHF. The CDR3 DNA sequence: TGTGCCAGCAGACACGGATCAAGCAATCAGCCCCAGCATTTT.